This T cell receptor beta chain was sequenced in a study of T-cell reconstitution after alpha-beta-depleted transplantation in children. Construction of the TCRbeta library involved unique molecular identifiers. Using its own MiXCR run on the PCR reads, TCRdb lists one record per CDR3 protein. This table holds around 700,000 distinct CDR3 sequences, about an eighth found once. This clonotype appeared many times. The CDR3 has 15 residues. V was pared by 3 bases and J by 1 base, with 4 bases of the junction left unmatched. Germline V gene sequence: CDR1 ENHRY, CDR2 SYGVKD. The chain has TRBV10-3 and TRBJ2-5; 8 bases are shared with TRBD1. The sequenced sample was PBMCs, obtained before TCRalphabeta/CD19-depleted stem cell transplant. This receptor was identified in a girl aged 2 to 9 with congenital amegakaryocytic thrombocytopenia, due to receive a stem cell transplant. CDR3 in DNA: TGTGCCATCAGTGACAGGGGGCTGCCCCAAGAGACCCAGTACTTC. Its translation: CAISDRGLPQETQYF.